The T cell receptor (beta chain) under discussion was sequenced for a study of blood T cell repertoires in COVID-19. For the study at large: Samples of COVID-19 (acute and convalescent) were obtained from the United States, Italy and Spain.

In the source study's methods: Reference gene primer amplification gave nucleated cell count estimates. The data were produced by immunoSEQ multiplex PCR, yet TCRdb's version contains in-frame clones alone and is incomplete. The V and J calls and the clone size are those of that table, but D and trimming were determined from the DNA. This sample has under 300,000 clones, with roughly 86% found just once. The CDR3 sequence is 15 residues long. With 0 bases removed from V and 3 bases from J, the gap between germline ends came to 9 bases. Germline V gene data show CDR1 as LGHNT and CDR2 as FRNRAP. The TCR originated in a middle-aged woman with acute COVID-19. V gene TRBV12-5 combines with J gene TRBJ1-5, with a tentative D call TRBD1 (6 bases). Source material: PBMCs or T cells enriched from blood (not recorded which). The DNA for the CDR3 is TGTGCTAGTGGTTTGGTAACAGGGCACAATCAGCCCCAGCATTTT. Residues: CASGLVTGHNQPQHF. Variable domain in full (rest from reference TRBV12-5 and TRBJ1-5): DARVTQTPRHKVTEMGQEVTMRCQPILGHNTVFWYRQTMMQGLELLAYFRNRAPLDDSGMPKDRFSAEMPDATLATLKIQPSEPRDSAVYFCASGLVTGHNQPQHFGDGTRLSIL.